The 25 T cell receptor beta chains reported below all come from one sample, sequenced in a study of OX40 agonist ivuxolimab in advanced cancers. TCRdb's copy holds only in-frame clones and misses some; the assay was immunoSEQ multiplex PCR. This table has tens of thousands of clones, around 90% appearing once. The sample here was CD4+ or CD8+ T cells sorted from blood, taken in a trial of the OX40 agonist ivuxolimab. These receptors were collected from an adult with an advanced solid tumor such as melanoma, head and neck, liver or kidney cancer.

The chain is built from TRBV27 and TRBJ2-7, with D possibly TRBD1 on 5 matching bases. V was pared by 0 bases and J by 3 bases, with 9 bases between. The CDR3 loop spans 14 amino acids. Germline loops: CDR1 MNHEY, CDR2 SMNVEV (reference sequence). The CDR3 DNA reads TGTGCCAGCAGTTTATCGGCAGGGTACTACGAGCAGTACTTC. It translates to CASSLSAGYYEQYF.

The gene calls are TRBV5-1 and TRBJ1-2, with 8 bases matching TRBD1. CDR1 SGHRS and CDR2 YFSETQ come from the germline V gene. This CDR3 is 14 amino acids long. Losses at the gene ends were 5 bases for V and 5 bases for J; bases not matched to a gene: 8. Written as DNA, the CDR3 is TGCGCCAGCAGGCTTGGGACAGGTGAATATGGCTACACCTTC. Translated, it gives CASRLGTGEYGYTF. Variable domain in full (rest from reference TRBV5-1 and TRBJ1-2): KAGVTQTPRYLIKTRGQQVTLSCSPISGHRSVSWYQQTPGQGLQFLFEYFSETQRNKGNFPGRFSGRQFSNSRSEMNVSTLELGDSALYLCASRLGTGEYGYTFGSGTRLTVV.

This chain uses TRBV2 with TRBJ2-2, with TRBD1 matching over 8 bases. This CDR3 is built from 14 residues. The germline V gene has CDR1 SNHLY and CDR2 FYNNEI. V was pared by 10 bases and J by 7 bases, with 11 bases of the junction left unmatched. CDR3 nucleotides: TGTGCCACCCGGGCAGGGGGCATCGGCGGGGAGCTGTTTTTT. Translated, it gives CATRAGGIGGELFF.

This chain uses TRBV5-3 with TRBJ1-1; D is uncertain. TRBV5-3 is flagged as an ORF with uncertain function. The V end lost 4 bases, the J end lost 1 base, and 14 bases lay between the germline ends. CDR3 length: 15 residues. The CDR3 bases are TGTGCCAGAAGCCAATACCCAGTCTGGAACACTGAAGCTTTCTTT. Residues: CARSQYPVWNTEAFF.

J is TRBJ2-1 and V is TRBV9; 8 positions agree with TRBD2. Germline CDR1 and CDR2: SGDLS and YYNGEE. V was clipped by 0 bases and J by 8 bases; unmatched bases: 13. The CDR3 contains 17 residues. The CDR3 coding sequence is TGTGCCAGCAGCGTAGACCCCCTCAGGGCGGGAGGTTATGAGCAGTTCTTC. As protein: CASSVDPLRAGGYEQFF.

The gene calls are TRBV18 and TRBJ2-2; D is perhaps TRBD1 or TRBD2 (5 bases each). Per germline, CDR1 KGHSH and CDR2 LQKENI. The V gene lost 3 bases and the J gene lost 5 bases, with 13 bases spanning the gap. The CDR3 contains 15 residues. The CDR3 here is CASSPLGDQTGELFF. CDR3 bases: TGTGCCAGCTCACCCCTAGGGGACCAGACCGGGGAGCTGTTTTTT.

The chain recombines TRBV30 with TRBJ1-4, with 7 bases lining up with TRBD1. The V and J ends lost 7 bases and 8 bases, in that order; junction bases with no gene match: 13. This CDR3 is built from 14 residues. Germline CDR1 reads GTSNPN; CDR2 reads SVGIG (reference sequence). The CDR3 sequence: CAFRPSGTVEKLFF. The CDR3 DNA sequence: TGTGCCTTCCGTCCGTCCGGGACAGTAGAAAAACTGTTTTTT. Together with reference TRBV30 and TRBJ1-4, the CDR3 gives the full variable domain: SQTIHQWPATLVQPVGSPLSLECTVEGTSNPNLYWYRQAAGRGLQLLFYSVGIGQISSEVPQNLSASRPQDRQFILSSKKLLLSDSGFYLCAFRPSGTVEKLFFGSGTQLSVL.

The DNA for the CDR3 is TGTGCCAGCAGCGTATCGGGAGGGACAGGGATTTTGGATGAGCAGTTCTTC. Translating gives CASSVSGGTGILDEQFF. The genes are TRBV9 and TRBJ2-1; a weak D match, TRBD1 (9 bases). V shed 1 base and J shed 8 bases, with 22 bases lying between them. CDR1 and CDR2 from the germline V gene are SGDLS and YYNGEE. The CDR3 loop spans 17 amino acids.

The chain recombines TRBV7-2 with TRBJ1-5; D is ambiguous. This CDR3 has 15 residues. CDR1 and CDR2 (germline): SGHTA, FQGNSA. Trimming left V 2 bases short and J 4 bases short, with 12 bases between. Written as DNA, the CDR3 is TGTGCCAGCAGCTTATCCCCTAACTTGAATCAGCCCCAGCATTTT. Protein: CASSLSPNLNQPQHF.

A note on this clone: The sample has other DNA sequences that encode this CDR3 too. J is TRBJ2-7 and V is TRBV14; perhaps TRBD1 as D (5 bases). V was cut by 1 base and J by 1 base, with 8 bases left in between. Germline V gives CDR1 SGHDN, CDR2 FVKESK. The CDR3 contains 14 residues. The DNA of the CDR3 is TGTGCCAGCAGCCAAGCAGGGAAATCCTACGAGCAGTACTTC. It encodes CASSQAGKSYEQYF.

The CDR3 bases are TGTGCCAGCAGCTTAGTGACGGTCCAAGAGACCCAGTACTTC. This sequence encodes CASSLVTVQETQYF. The chain uses TRBV7-6 and TRBJ2-5, with D unclear. V shed 1 base and J shed 1 base, with 7 bases lying between them. CDR1 is SGHVS and CDR2 is FNYEAQ in the germline V gene. This CDR3 comprises 14 residues.

This chain joins TRBV2 and TRBJ1-4, with a possible D match to TRBD1 (6 bases). The germline V and J ends were trimmed by 6 bases and 7 bases, with 15 bases remaining between them. CDR1 is SNHLY and CDR2 is FYNNEI in the germline V gene. The CDR3 contains 14 residues. CDR3 nucleotide sequence: TGTGCCAGCAGGACTCAGGGGTCCGGTGAAAAACTGTTTTTT. It encodes CASRTQGSGEKLFF.

This chain uses TRBV10-2 with TRBJ2-5; D remains unclear. Trimming left V 5 bases short and J 1 base short, with 8 bases between. Germline V gives CDR1 WSHSY, CDR2 SAAADI. The CDR3 is made up of 13 amino acids. CDR3 DNA: TGCGCCAGCAGTTGGGGTGTCCAAGAGACCCAGTACTTC. Its translation is CASSWGVQETQYF.

Comment on this clone: The junction departs from the called germline gene at one end, perhaps through a read error. CDR3 DNA sequence: TGTGCTAGCAGCTTAGTACTAGCGGGAGCCGGTGAGCAGTTCTTC. This codes for CASSLVLAGAGEQFF. The chain couples TRBV7-7 to TRBJ2-1, with 11 bases that match TRBD2. There are 15 residues in the CDR3. Germline lookup yields CDR1 SSHAT and CDR2 FNYEAQ (reference sequence).

The V call is TRBV6-1, the J call TRBJ1-5; D gene ambiguous. The CDR3 totals 13 residues. The germline V gene encodes CDR1 MNHNS and CDR2 SASEGT. V was trimmed by 4 bases and J by 4 bases, leaving 8 bases between them. The DNA of the CDR3 is TGTGCCAGCAGTGTTACTAGGAATCAGCCCCAGCATTTT. It codes for CASSVTRNQPQHF.

The genes are TRBV6-5 and TRBJ2-6; no firm D call. This CDR3 spans 16 amino acids. Germline V gene lookup returns CDR1 MNHEY and CDR2 SVGAGI. The V and J ends lost 3 bases and 6 bases respectively, with 15 bases between them. The CDR3 loop is CASSYSDNPEANVLTF. CDR3 DNA: TGTGCCAGCAGTTATTCCGACAACCCGGAGGCCAACGTCCTGACTTTC.

V is TRBV27 and J is TRBJ2-6; D gene ambiguous. This CDR3 contains 15 residues. Per the germline V gene, CDR1 is MNHEY and CDR2 is SMNVEV (reference sequence). V was cut by 2 bases and J by 0 bases, with 5 bases left in between. The CDR3 sequence is CASSLRVSGANVLTF. DNA for the CDR3: TGTGCCAGCAGTTTAAGGGTCTCTGGGGCCAACGTCCTGACTTTC.

The genes are TRBV28 and TRBJ1-4; D is undetermined. The CDR3 spans 16 residues. The V end lost 5 bases, the J end lost 8 bases, and 21 bases lay between the germline ends. Germline values: CDR1 MDHEN, CDR2 SYDVKM. The CDR3 loop is CASSGAVAGLSEKLFF. The CDR3 nucleotides are TGTGCCAGCAGTGGCGCGGTTGCGGGCCTTTCAGAAAAACTGTTTTTT.

This chain joins TRBV5-1 and TRBJ2-4; D is unclear. The CDR3 is made up of 13 amino acids. Germline values: CDR1 SGHRS, CDR2 YFSETQ. The V gene lost 3 bases and the J gene lost 2 bases, with 6 bases spanning the gap. The CDR3, as DNA: TGCGCCAGCAGCTCGGTGCCCAAAAACATTCAGTACTTC. Translation gives CASSSVPKNIQYF.

The CDR3 DNA reads TGTGCCAGCAGCCACTGGGAGTACACTGAAGCTTTCTTT. Protein sequence: CASSHWEYTEAFF. The chain combines TRBV7-9 with TRBJ1-1; D is unclear. Trimming took off 5 bases at V and 3 bases at J, with 10 bases between the two ends. Germline V lookup: CDR1 SEHNR, CDR2 FQNEAQ (reference sequence). CDR3 length equals 13 residues.

J is TRBJ2-7 and V is TRBV11-2; 7 bases agree with TRBD1. The CDR3 runs to 13 residues. Germline-derived CDR1 and CDR2 are SGHAT and FQNNGV. V lost 5 bases to trimming and J lost 3 bases; unmatched junction nucleotides: 4. The CDR3 region is CASSLGQSYEQYF. CDR3 nucleotides: TGTGCCAGCAGCCTGGGACAGAGCTACGAGCAGTACTTC.

The chain combines TRBV19 with TRBJ2-1; TRBD1 matches at 10 bases. Germline CDR1 is LNHDA and CDR2 is SQIVND (reference sequence). V was pared by 4 bases and J by 7 bases, with 16 bases of the junction left unmatched. The CDR3 totals 18 residues. The CDR3 coding sequence is TGTGCCAGTAGTACTTCATCCGGGACAGGGGCGCGAAGAAATGAGCAGTTCTTC. It specifies CASSTSSGTGARRNEQFF.

This chain links TRBV11-2 with TRBJ2-2; TRBD2 aligns across 8 bases. Per germline, CDR1 SGHAT and CDR2 FQNNGV. The CDR3 is 15 residues long. J lost 5 bases, V lost 2 bases, and 4 bases had no gene match. CDR3 protein: CASSLISGITGELFF. The CDR3 DNA is TGTGCCAGCAGCTTAATTAGCGGGATTACCGGGGAGCTGTTTTTT.

The rearrangement uses TRBV27 and TRBJ1-4; D is possibly TRBD1 (5 bases). Germline loops: CDR1 MNHEY, CDR2 SMNVEV (reference sequence). The V gene lost 6 bases and the J gene lost 8 bases, with 13 bases spanning the gap. This CDR3 is 13 amino acids long. CDR3 loop: CASRFREREKLFF. The CDR3 DNA sequence: TGTGCCAGCAGGTTCAGGGAGAGGGAAAAACTGTTTTTT.

In its sample, this clone was seen once. The same CDR3 is also encoded by other DNA sequences in this sample. The rearrangement links TRBV18 to TRBJ1-2; D uncertain. The CDR3 spans 13 residues. V was shortened by 2 bases and J by 6 bases, with 10 bases between the two germline ends. Germline assignment: CDR1 KGHSH and CDR2 LQKENI. CDR3 residues: CASSPSGGDGYTF. In DNA form, the CDR3 reads TGTGCCAGCTCACCATCGGGAGGAGATGGCTACACCTTC.